The 9 T cell receptor beta chains in this list originate from one sample, sequenced in a study of tumor and adjacent non-tumor tissue in lung cancer. No cell sorting was done before RNA was extracted from the tissue. Distant lung tissue was collected more than 3 cm away from the tumor edge. TCRbeta libraries were built with three rounds of nested PCR, modified from ARM-PCR. One entry per CDR3 protein, called by TCRdb with MiXCR from the multiplex PCR reads. The sample lists approximately 68,000 distinct CDR3 sequences; 75% to 85% were seen once. Sequenced: distant non-tumor lung tissue. The receptor source for this set is a man aged 55-75 years with non-small cell lung cancer.

A note on this clonotype: Being one base from a much bigger clone, this may be a read error. The J gene is TRBJ2-1, the V gene TRBV7-9; D uncertain. CDR3 length: 10 residues. Germline loops: CDR1 SEHNR, CDR2 FQNEAQ (reference sequence). The CDR3 reads CASTNKEQFF. In DNA, the CDR3 is TGTGCCAGCACTAACAAAGAGCAGTTCTTC. The whole variable domain, filled in from reference TRBV7-9 and TRBJ2-1, reads DTGVSQNPRHKITKRGQNVTFRCDPISEHNRLYWYRQTLGQGPEFLTYFQNEAQLEKSRLLSDRFSAERPKGSFSTLEIQRTEQGDSAMYLCASTNKEQFFGPGTRLTVL.

As to this clonotype: Sequence at one end of the junction differs from germline and may be a read error. The V gene is TRBV4-2, the J gene TRBJ2-2; perhaps TRBD2 as D (5 bases). The germline CDR1 and CDR2 sequences are LGHNA and YNFKEQ. The CDR3 sequence is 16 residues long. The CDR3 loop is CVSNQESGTNTGELFF. DNA of the CDR3: TGTGTCAGCAACCAAGAGAGCGGAACGAACACCGGGGAGCTGTTTTTT.

Details on this clonotype: One end of the junction does not line up with germline, which may come from a read error. The gene calls are TRBV29-1 and TRBJ1-3, with D uncertain. The CDR3 runs to 14 residues. Germline CDR1 reads SQVTM; CDR2 reads ANQGSEA. CDR3 sequence reads: CSTTLSPSGKTIYF. The CDR3 nucleotides are TGCAGCACTACCTTATCCCCGAGTGGAAAAACCATATATTTT.

About this clonotype: In this CDR3 the conserved last residue, phenylalanine or tryptophan, is missing, so a read error is likely. The limits of the CDR3 on the DNA are not certain, so only TCRdb's listed CDR3 is given. The chain joins TRBV5-4 to TRBJ2-2; the table's D call TRBD2 went unverified against the DNA. The length of the CDR3 is 15 amino acids, counting both ends. Germline-derived CDR1 and CDR2 are SGHNT and YYREEE (reference sequence). The CDR3 region is CASSFLAGNTGELSL.

Points on this clonotype: One end of the junction does not line up with germline, which may come from a read error. The chain couples TRBV4-1 to TRBJ2-7; D is unresolved. The CDR3 is 14 residues long. Germline CDR1 reads MGHRA; CDR2 reads YSYEKL. The chain's CDR3 is CVSSAVAGYYEQYF. CDR3 nucleotide sequence: TGCGTCAGCAGCGCTGTGGCAGGTTACTACGAGCAGTACTTC.

This clonotype was counted a single time. At one end, the junction sequence differs from germline, possibly due to a read error. J is TRBJ1-2 and V is TRBV6-5, with 7 bases aligning to TRBD1. This CDR3 contains 15 residues. Germline V gives CDR1 MNHEY, CDR2 SVGAGI. CDR3 DNA sequence: TGTGCCATCAGTCGACAGGGTGGTAATGACTATGGCTACACCTTC. This gives the protein CAISRQGGNDYGYTF.

On this clonotype itself: The junction differs from germline at one of its ends, possibly a read error. The rearrangement links TRBV6-6 to TRBJ2-1; D is unresolved. The CDR3 has 15 residues. CDR1 and CDR2 from the germline V gene are MNHNY and SVGAGI (reference sequence). The CDR3 DNA reads TGTGCCACCCACCCTAGGGTTGACTCCTACAATGAGCAATTCTTC. Its translation is CATHPRVDSYNEQFF.

This chain joins TRBV29-1 and TRBJ1-4; a possible D gene is TRBD1 (6 bases). CDR3 length equals 12 residues. Germline values: CDR1 SQVTM, CDR2 ANQGSEA. The CDR3 DNA is TGCAGAATTGAATCCGGGGGCGGCGAACTGTTTTTT. The encoded protein is CRIESGGGELFF.

A remark on this clonotype: An end of the junction does not agree with germline; a read error may underlie this. V is TRBV11-2 and J is TRBJ2-7, with D maybe TRBD2 (5 bases). From germline, CDR1 is SGHAT and CDR2 FQNNGV. The CDR3 covers 13 residues. This CDR3 reads CVSSFPAGYEQYF. CDR3 coding DNA: TGTGTCAGCAGCTTCCCTGCGGGCTACGAGCAGTACTTC.